This entry concerns a single T cell receptor (beta chain). Its target antigen remains unknown. Base qualities are not recorded, but no much larger clone differs from it by a single base. The sample comes from a study of blood T cell repertoires in COVID-19 (dated by TCRdb to about 2020). Context from the whole study: Samples from collaborators originated in the United States, Italy and Spain and spanned both the acute and convalescent phases of COVID-19. The prospective study material was composed of cDNA or gDNA derived from T cells, B-cell-depleted T cells, or PBMCs. The dataset comprised deeply sampled blood TCRbeta repertoires from subjects exposed to, actively infected with, or recovered from COVID-19. A freely available public database, intended as a resource for researchers studying the immune response to SARS-CoV-2, is where the repertoires were released. Samples came from the ongoing ImmuneRACE study (first 160 participants) plus 1,254 subjects from 6 global collaborators. Nearly every sample came with metadata listing a de-identified subject ID, COVID-19 status, age in years and sex. Where available, HLA class I and class II types were taken from metadata supplied by the sample provider and were not determined by assay-based typing. General conclusions and limits of the study: Clinical and demographic metadata were provided uncurated, with the amount varying by source and participant.

TCRbeta CDR3 regions were amplified from genomic DNA by means of the immunoSEQ Assay, a bias-controlled multiplex PCR. In the paper's pipeline: The number of nucleated cells in each sample was estimated by amplification of reference gene primers within the assay. To quantify the absolute abundance of each unique TCRbeta CDR3 rearrangement, sequence reads were collapsed and filtered. For each sample, productive Simpson clonality was calculated as the square root of Simpson's diversity index over productive rearrangements. Held by TCRdb, this immuneACCESS table contains in-frame sequences only and omits some clones. Under half of the omission traces to an unresolved V gene where checked; the cause of the rest is unknown. That table supplies the V and J calls and clone size; D and trimming were determined from the DNA. Here the sample has about 270,000 clones; approximately 86% occur a single time. The ten largest clones capture 1.5% to 2% of the sample.

Another Seattle source contributed samples from volunteer blood donors who had recovered from COVID-19. Whole blood was collected in K2EDTA tubes by collaborating institutions according to the institutions' own protocols. For TCRbeta analysis, collaborators shipped samples as frozen whole blood, isolated PBMCs, or DNA extracted from either of those sample types. Trimming removed 5 bases from V and 0 bases from J; the gene matches leave 1 base unexplained. From cysteine to phenylalanine, the CDR3 is 14 amino acids long. Of the read, only the CDR3 DNA is kept; its 42 bases are in frame from base 1. CDR1 and CDR2 were assigned from the germline V gene as SGHTA and FQGTGA.

The sequencing sample was made of peripheral blood. The chain couples TRBV7-3 to TRBJ2-3; 8 central bases correspond to TRBD2. The TCR originated in a woman in her fifties or sixties who had recovered from COVID-19. The CDR3 region: CASSPGGSTDTQYF. The sequence in DNA is TGTGCCAGCAGCCCGGGGGGGAGCACAGATACGCAGTATTTT.